This T cell receptor beta chain emerged from a study of response to subunit inactivated influenza vaccine. Study-wide results and limits: The authors suggested that every seasonal influenza vaccination recruits few new T cells.

The CDR3 contains 17 residues. V shed 4 bases and J shed 2 bases, with 22 bases lying between them. Germline V gene lookup returns CDR1 SGHRS and CDR2 YFSETQ. In its sample, this clonotype was seen a few times. The antigen is not known. TCRdb reanalysed the RT-PCR reads using MiXCR and keeps one entry per CDR3 protein. The profile shows a few hundred thousand distinct CDR3 sequences, around 15% of them singletons. The source material was PBMCs from blood, sampled 12 days after vaccination. V is TRBV5-1 and J is TRBJ2-7; possibly TRBD2 for D (6 bases). The origin of this receptor is a man in his fifties who received an inactivated influenza vaccine. The CDR3, as DNA: TGCGCCAGCAGCCCCGGTCCGGGGGAGGCAGCGCCCTACGAGCAGTACTTC. The encoded protein is CASSPGPGEAAPYEQYF.